Sequencing of this TCR beta chain was carried out in a study of shared clonotypes between healthy human individuals. Cells designated naive CD8 were CD45RO-negative and were positively selected for CCR7, with terminally differentiated effector memory CD45RA+ cells excluded. The V gene's germline CDR1 is SQVTM and CDR2 ANQGSEA. The trim removed 4 bases at V and 4 bases at J, leaving 3 bases unmatched. CDR3 size: 14 residues. Produced via immunoSEQ multiplex PCR; TCRdb's table is partial and in-frame only. The profile shows roughly 850,000 clones, roughly 96% of them singletons. Of note for this clone: The antigen is undetermined.

General study results and limits: Non-shared clonotypes had lower generation probabilities than those shared by all four donors. Several donors shared around 5.1% of their naive CD4 clonotypes.

This chain joins TRBV29-1 and TRBJ2-7, with 14 bases identical to TRBD2. Sequencing was carried out using naive CD8+ T cells sorted from blood. The source of this sequence is a man between 25 and 39 years old in good health. As DNA, the CDR3 is TGCAGCGTTGGGGGGACTAGCGGGAGTTACGAGCAGTACTTC. Its translation: CSVGGTSGSYEQYF.